The 10 T cell receptor beta chains below were found in one sample sequenced in a study of blood T cell repertoires in COVID-19. Here immunoSEQ multiplex PCR was the method, and the copy in TCRdb shows in-frame clones only, minus some. The sample includes some 140,000 clones, roughly 88% of them seen just once. Sequenced sample: peripheral blood. All receptors come from a man between 65 and 80 years old with active COVID-19.

The rearrangement joins TRBV19 to TRBJ1-4; D might be TRBD1 (6 bases). The CDR3 spans 17 residues. V shed 4 bases and J shed 7 bases, with 22 bases lying between them. The germline gives CDR1 LNHDA, CDR2 SQIVND (reference sequence). CDR3 residues: CASSSPGTRSIREKLFF. The CDR3 coding sequence is TGTGCCAGTAGTAGTCCCGGGACAAGGTCGATCCGTGAAAAACTGTTTTTT. The full variable domain, in which reference TRBV19 and TRBJ1-4 provide the parts outside the CDR3, is DGGITQSPKYLFRKEGQNVTLSCEQNLNHDAMYWYRQDPGQGLRLIYYSQIVNDFQKGDIAEGYSVSREKKESFPLTVTSAQKNPTAFYLCASSSPGTRSIREKLFFGSGTQLSVL.

The CDR3 DNA follows: TGTGCCTCCCGAAGGGGGGGGGAGTACGAGCAGTACTTC. Translation: CASRRGGEYEQYF. The chain joins TRBV28 to TRBJ2-7, with a possible D match to TRBD2 (7 bases). The ends were cut back, 11 bases at V and 4 bases at J, with 18 bases in the middle. The CDR3 contains 13 residues. Per the germline V gene, CDR1 is MDHEN and CDR2 is SYDVKM.

J is TRBJ2-4 and V is TRBV11-1; D is possibly TRBD2 (6 bases). V was trimmed by 5 bases and J by 1 base, leaving 12 bases between them. This CDR3 has 15 amino acids. Germline V gives CDR1 SGHAT, CDR2 FQDESV (reference sequence). CDR3 in DNA: TGTGCCAGCAGCCCGGGGGTTTGGGCCAAAAACATTCAGTACTTC. Residues: CASSPGVWAKNIQYF.

The chain joins TRBV7-9 to TRBJ2-5; TRBD2 is a possible D gene (6 bases). There are 14 residues in the CDR3. CDR1 and CDR2 (germline): SEHNR, FQNEAQ (reference sequence). V gave up 1 base and J gave up 5 bases, with 11 bases separating them. CDR3 in DNA: TGTGCCAGCAGCTTAGGGGTTGGAGGGGAGACCCAGTACTTC. Amino acids: CASSLGVGGETQYF.

The V call is TRBV6-2 or TRBV6-3, the J call TRBJ2-7; 7 bases agree with TRBD2. The length of the CDR3 is 14 residues. The junction had 3 bases not matched to a gene; V was cut back by 2 bases and J by 2 bases. The germline V gene encodes CDR1 MNHEY and CDR2 SVGEGT. The CDR3 here is CASSYLLAPYEQYF. DNA of the CDR3: TGTGCCAGCAGTTACCTACTAGCGCCCTACGAGCAGTACTTC.

The gene calls are TRBV15 and TRBJ2-7; 8 bases are a match to TRBD2. CDR3 length: 14 residues. With V trimmed by 6 bases and J by 2 bases, 6 bases remained unmatched. The germline CDR1 and CDR2 sequences are LNHNV and YYDKDF (reference sequence). This chain's CDR3 is CATRAGGPPYEQYF. Here the CDR3 DNA reads TGTGCCACCAGGGCGGGAGGACCCCCCTACGAGCAGTACTTC.

The chain recombines TRBV5-1 with TRBJ1-2; the match to TRBD1 covers 11 bases. Germline V gene data show CDR1 as SGHRS and CDR2 as YFSETQ. The V segment lost 4 bases and the J segment 10 bases; nucleotides outside the gene matches: 12. This CDR3 spans 15 amino acids. The CDR3 is CASSGQGAQVGVYTF. The CDR3 nucleotides are TGCGCCAGCAGCGGACAGGGGGCGCAAGTGGGAGTCTACACCTTC. Looking up the rest from reference TRBV5-1 and TRBJ1-2 gives the full variable domain: KAGVTQTPRYLIKTRGQQVTLSCSPISGHRSVSWYQQTPGQGLQFLFEYFSETQRNKGNFPGRFSGRQFSNSRSEMNVSTLELGDSALYLCASSGQGAQVGVYTFGSGTRLTVV.

The chain combines TRBV20-1 with TRBJ2-7; 8 bases line up with TRBD2. V shed 3 bases and J 3 bases; nucleotides not matched to a gene: 10. The CDR3 has 15 amino acids. CDR1 is DFQATT and CDR2 is SNEGSKA in the germline V gene (reference sequence). CDR3 sequence reads: CSASEPGLGVYEQYF. The CDR3 nucleotides are TGCAGTGCTAGTGAGCCGGGACTAGGAGTCTACGAGCAGTACTTC.

This rearrangement joins TRBV7-3 to TRBJ2-7; 10 bases map to TRBD1. CDR3 size: 15 residues. Germline V gene lookup returns CDR1 SGHTA and CDR2 FQGTGA. Unmatched junction bases numbered 7, after V lost 2 bases and J lost 6 bases. The CDR3, as DNA: TGTGCCAGCAGCTTAGCCGCGACAGGGGGCGGCGAGCAGTACTTC. It yields the protein CASSLAATGGGEQYF.

The chain recombines TRBV24-1 with TRBJ2-3; 8 positions agree with TRBD2. The CDR3 has 19 amino acids. V was pared by 4 bases and J by 0 bases, with 14 bases of the junction left unmatched. Germline V lookup: CDR1 KGHDR, CDR2 SFDVKD. The CDR3 loop reads CATSDSRPTSGPSTDTQYF. For the CDR3, the DNA is TGTGCCACCAGTGACTCTAGACCCACTAGCGGTCCGAGCACAGATACGCAGTATTTT.